This T cell receptor (beta chain) was documented in a study of shared clonotypes between healthy human individuals (dated by TCRdb to the early 2020s). The study in broad terms: A few men and two women, aged 18 to 49 years, made up the cohort. For each donor, CD4 naive and CD4 memory were each given three plates, CD8 naive was given two plates, and CD8 memory was given one plate. The study deeply sequenced blood TCR repertoires of roughly five healthy adults to estimate repertoire size and the extent of clonotype sharing between individuals. Libraries were prepared and TCR repertoires were sequenced by different laboratories using diverse techniques, in order to increase sequencing depth and limit assay-specific biases. Per donor, leukapheresis produced somewhere between about 0.85 and 10 billion PBMCs. Study-wide conclusions, independent of this receptor: Based on pairwise subsampling, the degree of clonotype sharing among donors was expected to be affected by sequencing depth. The genetic and exposure-history diversity represented was limited by the small number of donors. Rarefaction of sorted-subset datasets indicated incomplete sequencing despite the large sequencing depth. Estimated clonotype richness was generally larger for naive than for memory subsets. Sampling was limited to blood, and TCR repertoires in tissue likely differ from TCR repertoires in blood. Clonotypes shared by all four sorted-subset donors showed higher generation probabilities than non-shared clonotypes. When a handful of donors were compared, the shared fraction of clonotypes was about 5.2% for naive CD4, over 3% for naive CD8, more than 2% for memory CD4, and 0.4% for memory CD8.

Healthy HIV-negative adults with no recently reported acute infections or vaccinations were included as donors. Every donor was a Caucasian adult living in Nashville, Tennessee, USA. CD4+ T cells were enriched through magnetic negative selection, after which naive cells were positively selected on CD45RA and the remaining negative fraction served as the memory subset. Blood was obtained by leukapheresis, after which PBMCs were separated by Ficoll-Histopaque density gradient centrifugation and cryopreserved in liquid nitrogen vapor phase. Analytical flow cytometry was used to check the purity and quantity of every magnetically sorted T cell population. From each sorted fraction, genomic DNA was isolated and quantified by UV absorbance on a Nanodrop 2000c. This clone has only one observation. The antigen this receptor binds is unknown. Nothing much larger sits one base from this clone, and base qualities are not available.

Using the deep immunoSEQ assay, TCR CDR3 regions were amplified from genomic DNA by multiplex PCR. Extracted genomic DNA from each cell subset was distributed evenly across all wells of several immunoSEQ 96-well plates, and each plate was treated as a replicate. For sorted subsets, about 200 ng genomic DNA, equal to about 30,000 T cell genomes, was loaded into each replicate PCR. Purified libraries were quantified with a Qubit 3.0 fluorometer, sized on a Bioanalyzer 2100, and re-quantified with the KAPA Library Quantification kit. Every immunoSEQ 96-well plate was sequenced on a separate single-read 150-cycle Illumina NextSeq 550 flow cell. Per the authors' processing: Because only junctional sequences without quality scores were contained in the immunoSEQ output, filtering matching that applied to full-length reads could not be performed. Sequences were annotated with PyIR, a Python wrapper for IgBLAST v1.9, using IMGT germline references to assign V/J genes and CDR3. Reads with weak V/J assignments (E-value above 1e-6), missing CDR3, stop codons, out-of-frame junctions, or ambiguous translated residues were removed. V3J clonotypes were defined as sequences sharing the same inferred V gene, J gene, and CDR3 amino acid sequence. Percentage overlap between repertoires was computed as shared unique clonotypes divided by the size of the smaller repertoire. RTK rarefaction, the Chao1 estimator, and Recon v2.1 estimates of unobserved clonotypes were used to assess repertoire richness. OLGA was used to compute generation probabilities for all TCRbeta clonotypes that the gDNA method yielded from a few donors. TCRdb limited this immuneACCESS table to in-frame rearrangements with V and J called. A share of clones is missing; checked studies link under half to unresolved V genes, and the rest is unexplained. V, J and clone size derive from that table, while D and trimming were established from the DNA sequence. The sample data list fewer than 2.5 million clones, and over 85% of these were observed just once. Around 0.37% of the sample is held by the ten biggest clonotypes.

CDR1 and CDR2, looked up from the germline V gene, are SGHRS and YFSETQ. V loses 3 bases, J loses 3 bases, and the germline ends lie 12 bases apart. There are 14 amino acids in the CDR3, from cysteine to phenylalanine inclusive. Left in the record is the CDR3 DNA by itself, 42 bases read in frame from the first base. This chain is built from TRBV5-1 and TRBJ1-1; a confident D gene designation cannot be given. This TCR came from a man aged 18 to 30 in good health. Some clones in this sample may be carry-over from other donors' samples. Sequences were obtained from naive CD4+ T cells from PBMCs. Interpreted using the paper, the cell subset or site label stands for: CD45RA+ positively selected. The CDR3 reads as follows: CASSYARTDTEAFF. The DNA sequence is TGCGCCAGCAGCTACGCCCGGACGGACACTGAAGCTTTCTTT.